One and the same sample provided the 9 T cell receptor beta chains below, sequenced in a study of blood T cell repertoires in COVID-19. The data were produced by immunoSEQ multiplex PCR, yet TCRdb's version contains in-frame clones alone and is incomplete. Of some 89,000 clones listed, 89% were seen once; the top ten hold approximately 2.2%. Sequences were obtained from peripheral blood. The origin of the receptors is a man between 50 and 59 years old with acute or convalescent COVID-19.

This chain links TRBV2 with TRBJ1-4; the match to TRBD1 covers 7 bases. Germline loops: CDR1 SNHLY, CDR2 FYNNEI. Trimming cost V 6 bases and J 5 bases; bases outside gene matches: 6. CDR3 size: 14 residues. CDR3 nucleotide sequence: TGTGCCAGCAGACCCGACAGGGTGAATGAAAAACTGTTTTTT. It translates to CASRPDRVNEKLFF.

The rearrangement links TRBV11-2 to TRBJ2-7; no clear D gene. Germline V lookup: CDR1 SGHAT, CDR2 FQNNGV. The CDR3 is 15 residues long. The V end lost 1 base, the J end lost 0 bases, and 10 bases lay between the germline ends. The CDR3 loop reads CASSLVWRSSYEQYV. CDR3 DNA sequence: TGTGCCAGCAGCTTAGTATGGCGGAGCTCCTACGAGCAGTACGTC.

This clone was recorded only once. The CDR3 DNA sequence: TGTGCCACCAGGAGTACGGGAGAAGGGACCCAGTACTTC. Its protein is CATRSTGEGTQYF. The chain links TRBV24-1 to TRBJ2-5; D perhaps matches TRBD2 (6 bases). Trimming left V 7 bases short and J 7 bases short, with 15 bases between. Germline V gene data show CDR1 as KGHDR and CDR2 as SFDVKD. The CDR3 is 13 residues long.

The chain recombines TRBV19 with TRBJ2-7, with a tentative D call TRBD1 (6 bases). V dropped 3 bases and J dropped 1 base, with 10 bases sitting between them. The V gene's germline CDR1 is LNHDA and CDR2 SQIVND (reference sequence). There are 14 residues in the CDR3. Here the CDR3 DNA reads TGTGCCAGTAGTATGGGGGCCCAGTCCTACGAGCAGTACTTC. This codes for CASSMGAQSYEQYF.

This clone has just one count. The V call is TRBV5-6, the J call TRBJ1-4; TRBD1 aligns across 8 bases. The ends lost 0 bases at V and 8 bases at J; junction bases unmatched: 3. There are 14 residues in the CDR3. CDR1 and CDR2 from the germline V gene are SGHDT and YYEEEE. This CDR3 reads CASSLEQGGEKLFF. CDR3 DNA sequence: TGTGCCAGCAGCTTGGAACAGGGGGGCGAAAAACTGTTTTTT.

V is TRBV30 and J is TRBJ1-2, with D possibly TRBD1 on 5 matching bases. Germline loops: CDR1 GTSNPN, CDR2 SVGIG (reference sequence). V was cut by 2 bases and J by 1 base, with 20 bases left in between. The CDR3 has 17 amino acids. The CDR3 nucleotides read TGTGCCTGGAGTACTATATCCCGACAGAGATTTAACTATGGCTACACCTTC. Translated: CAWSTISRQRFNYGYTF.

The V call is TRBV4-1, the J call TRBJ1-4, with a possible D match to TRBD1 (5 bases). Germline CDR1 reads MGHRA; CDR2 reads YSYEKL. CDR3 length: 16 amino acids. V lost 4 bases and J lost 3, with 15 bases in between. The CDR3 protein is CASSPSTGTSNEKLFF. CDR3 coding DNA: TGCGCCAGCAGCCCCTCAACCGGGACTTCTAATGAAAAACTGTTTTTT.

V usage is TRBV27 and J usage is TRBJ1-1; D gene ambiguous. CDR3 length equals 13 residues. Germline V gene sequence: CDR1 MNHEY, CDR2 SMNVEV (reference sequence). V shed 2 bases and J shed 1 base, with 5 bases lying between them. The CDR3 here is CASSLRENTEAFF. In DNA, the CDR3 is TGTGCCAGCAGTTTAAGAGAGAACACTGAAGCTTTCTTT.

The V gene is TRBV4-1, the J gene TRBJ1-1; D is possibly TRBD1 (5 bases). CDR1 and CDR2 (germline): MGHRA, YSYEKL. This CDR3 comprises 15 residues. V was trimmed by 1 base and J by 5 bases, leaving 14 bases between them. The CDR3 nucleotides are TGCGCCAGCAGCCAAGCCGACAGAGAGAGGACTGAAGCTTTCTTT. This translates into CASSQADRERTEAFF.